This TCR beta chain was observed in a study of T-cell memory formation after mild COVID-19. Study-wide context: TCR clustering was largely donor specific.

TCRdb itself ran the 5' RACE reads through MiXCR, one entry per CDR3 protein. The data hold about 360,000 distinct CDR3 sequences, with 10% to 15% observed a single time. About this clonotype itself: Its matching antigen is unknown.

Study outcomes and limitations: Still unconfirmed is whether the second-wave clones peaking on day 37 recognized SARS-CoV-2. There was a balanced CD4/CD8 profile in clones contracting day 15 to 85, and later expanders leaned CD4+.

CDR3 length: 20 amino acids. Germline loops: CDR1 LNHDA, CDR2 SQIVND (reference sequence). The J segment lost 2 bases and the V segment lost 4 bases, leaving 17 bases of the junction unmatched. The chain links TRBV19 to TRBJ2-7; 13 bases are shared with TRBD2. The clonotype comes from a man aged 18 to 30 who had mild COVID-19 (a few samples of this study predate the infection). Cell type and time point are not known. The sample taken for sequencing was PBMCs or a T cell subset sorted from them (not recorded which). CDR3 sequence: CASSTTGYRGLAGAPYEQYF. DNA of the CDR3: TGTGCCAGTAGTACCACAGGGTACCGAGGACTAGCGGGAGCACCCTACGAGCAGTACTTC.